Listed below are T cell receptor beta chains from one sample, sequenced in a study of blood T cell repertoires in COVID-19. The repertoire was sequenced with immunoSEQ multiplex PCR; TCRdb's copy has only in-frame clones and lacks some. This sample carries roughly 90,000 clones, about 88% of them seen once, and the ten largest clones take roughly 5.4%. The sequenced material came from peripheral blood. The source is a woman older than 75 with active COVID-19. Each CDR3 is given without its conserved first and last residue.

>TRBJ2-5|TRBV6-6
ASSSSGYQETQY
>TRBJ1-5|TRBV18
ASSREVNQPQH
>TRBJ2-3|TRBV7-6
ASRSTGNWADTQY
>TRBJ1-4|TRBV7-9
ASTLTGTVNEKLF
>TRBJ2-5|TRBV24-1
ATSDSGQREETQY
>TRBJ2-1|TRBV28
ASLRGVAGVYNEQF
>TRBJ2-2|TRBV27
ASSSEPVLGGSGELF
>TRBJ2-5|TRBV19
ASSATSAPSETQY
>TRBJ1-4|TRBV28
ASRRAANEKLF
>TRBJ2-2|TRBV7-2
ASSRYREHTGELF
>TRBJ2-1|TRBV12-5
ASGLVQGGGGHEQF
>TRBJ2-5|TRBV6-6
ASSSTLGQGKTQY
>TRBJ1-2|TRBV7-9
ASSFPGQGIFST
>TRBJ2-2|TRBV5-5
ASSLGTGVTGELF
>TRBJ2-1|TRBV11-2
ASSHQPGRGSYNEQF
>TRBJ2-3|TRBV2
ASSGGGGAADTQY
>TRBJ2-3|TRBV7-3
ASSLTGRNTDTQY
>TRBJ1-3|TRBV14
ATRGQGANTIY
>TRBJ2-1|TRBV5-1
ASSPGLAAQEQF
>TRBJ2-7|TRBV4-2
ASSQDRLAGGFSYEQY
>TRBJ2-7|TRBV27
ASSLSGNSYEQY
>TRBJ2-1|TRBV15
ATSRDVTSGNNEQF
>TRBJ2-7|TRBV2
ASRPGSQGYEQY
>TRBJ1-2|TRBV28
ASSFVTGGYGYT
>TRBJ2-1|TRBV29-1
SVEPPGTGQQF
>TRBJ2-5|TRBV6-6
ASSNRLAGVETQY
>TRBJ2-1|TRBV27
ASSLRMGLVYNEQF
>TRBJ1-2|TRBV9
ASSQEGTEPYGYT
>TRBJ2-7|TRBV7-2
ASSLARAGVGYEQY
>TRBJ2-1|TRBV21-1
ASSKDCSPGTVYNEQF
>TRBJ2-1|TRBV9
ASSVGAYRFNEQF
>TRBJ2-3|TRBV9
ATSSGISTDTQY